This is a list of T cell receptor beta chains from one sample in a study of patients with pleural tuberculosis. Each CDR3 protein gets one entry after TCRdb re-called the reads with MiXCR. Among around 50,000 distinct CDR3 sequences, around 7% were seen once, and the ten largest hold under 20%. All receptors come from a human donor with pleural tuberculosis. Both conserved end residues are trimmed from each CDR3.

V: TRBV5-4
J: TRBJ2-3
CDR3: ASSLVLWASGPTDAQY

V: TRBV12-3/TRBV12-4
J: TRBJ2-7
CDR3: ASSSGTIEQY

V: TRBV6-5
J: TRBJ2-4
CDR3: ASSSGLLQY

V: TRBV27
J: TRBJ1-6
CDR3: ASSLDRGHSPLH

V: TRBV10-3
J: TRBJ2-5
CDR3: AISDDGLPQETQY

V: TRBV11-2
J: TRBJ2-2
CDR3: ASSLGQNTGELF

V: TRBV11-2
J: TRBJ1-1
CDR3: ASSLWATEAF

V: TRBV24-1
J: TRBJ2-3
CDR3: ATSPASSTDTQY

V: TRBV5-6
J: TRBJ1-3
CDR3: ASSFGGSGNTIY

V: TRBV13
J: TRBJ1-1
CDR3: ASSPPYGNTEAF

V: TRBV11-2
J: TRBJ1-2
CDR3: ASSLGVGTYGYT

V: TRBV5-1
J: TRBJ1-1
CDR3: ASSPVGANTEAF

V: TRBV2
J: TRBJ2-7
CDR3: ASSGQLEQY

V: TRBV28
J: TRBJ1-5
CDR3: ASSLSKDQPQH

V: TRBV28
J: TRBJ1-1
CDR3: AGSFANTGAF

V: TRBV6-2/TRBV6-3
J: TRBJ1-1
CDR3: ASSLSNEAF

V: TRBV28
J: TRBJ2-7
CDR3: ASTLTGAISYEQY

V: TRBV4-2
J: TRBJ2-1
CDR3: ASRPARSNEQF

V: TRBV19
J: TRBJ2-7
CDR3: ASSINSLYSYEQY

V: TRBV4-3
J: TRBJ2-3
CDR3: ASSQDGVDTQY

V: TRBV2
J: TRBJ2-1
CDR3: ASDGLAVYNEQF

V: TRBV4-2
J: TRBJ1-4
CDR3: ASNEGTNEKLF

V: TRBV2
J: TRBJ1-1
CDR3: ASKLTDVNTEAF

V: TRBV10-3
J: TRBJ1-3
CDR3: AIRKGANVENTIY

V: TRBV11-1
J: TRBJ2-5
CDR3: ASSPQGVETQY

V: TRBV12-5
J: TRBJ2-5
CDR3: ASDPGQGARETQY

V: TRBV20-1
J: TRBJ1-5
CDR3: SARGHLGQPQH

V: TRBV11-2
J: TRBJ1-1
CDR3: ASSETGPTEAF

V: TRBV11-2
J: TRBJ2-3
CDR3: ASSYDLSTDTQY

V: TRBV27
J: TRBJ1-2
CDR3: ASSLNPNYGYT

V: TRBV20-1
J: TRBJ2-3
CDR3: SADRAETDTQY

V: TRBV24-1
J: TRBJ2-5
CDR3: ATSDNRDLETQY

V: TRBV14
J: TRBJ1-1
CDR3: ASSQERNTEAF

V: TRBV11-2
J: TRBJ1-3
CDR3: ASSKMGGPGNTIY

V: TRBV18
J: TRBJ1-3
CDR3: ASSPDRGTNTIC

V: TRBV7-2
J: TRBJ2-1
CDR3: ASSLVPSSYNEQF